This TCR beta chain was recovered during a study of PD-L1 blockade in urothelial cancer. The assay was immunoSEQ multiplex PCR, and TCRdb's table has in-frame clones only and misses some. The sample has 20,000 to 30,000 clones, about four fifths seen once. This CDR3 spans 14 amino acids. Looked up from germline, CDR1 is LGHNA and CDR2 is YNFKEQ. Trimming stripped 0 bases from V and 6 bases from J, with 11 bases between. Sequencing used PBMCs, obtained around atezolizumab (anti-PD-L1) treatment. This sequence joins TRBV4-2 and TRBJ2-5; D not resolved. The clonotype was recovered from a man aged 65 to 79 with urothelial cancer. The CDR3 sequence is CASSQDAEKQTQYF. In nucleotides, the CDR3 is TGTGCCAGCAGCCAAGACGCGGAAAAACAGACCCAGTACTTC.